One sample yielded the 8 T cell receptor beta chains listed below, sequenced in a study of T-cell reconstitution after alpha-beta-depleted transplantation in children. Preparation of the TCRbeta library involved a method that used unique molecular identifiers. TCRdb reprocessed the PCR reads with MiXCR, giving one entry per CDR3 protein. This sample carries roughly 500,000 distinct CDR3 sequences, 32% of them seen once, and the ten largest clones take approximately 2.3%. Material: PBMCs from the stem cell graft donor, obtained from the stem cell graft. These receptors came from a human donor who donated a stem cell graft to a child with aplastic anemia.

This chain joins TRBV5-1 and TRBJ2-7, with 12 nucleotides matching TRBD2. V was clipped by 1 base and J by 1 base; unmatched bases: 0. This CDR3 spans 15 amino acids. Per germline, CDR1 SGHRS and CDR2 YFSETQ. The CDR3 DNA is TGCGCCAGCAGCTTGACTAGCGGGGGGTCCTACGAGCAGTACTTC. This encodes CASSLTSGGSYEQYF.

The sample holds a few counts of this clonotype. The chain has TRBV9 and TRBJ2-1; TRBD2 matches 9 bases. The CDR3 is 15 residues long. The V segment lost 0 bases and the J segment 8 bases; nucleotides outside the gene matches: 6. Germline CDR1 SGDLS, CDR2 YYNGEE. Here the CDR3 reads CASSVVAGGRDEQFF. The CDR3 DNA reads TGTGCCAGCAGCGTAGTGGCGGGAGGGCGCGATGAGCAGTTCTTC.

This clonotype was counted between two and nine times. The chain employs TRBV15 and TRBJ1-5; the D is unclear. V was shortened by 3 bases and J by 3 bases, with 9 bases between the two germline ends. Germline lookup yields CDR1 LNHNV and CDR2 YYDKDF (reference sequence). The CDR3 runs to 14 residues. CDR3 amino acids: CATSSSQFNQPQHF. The DNA of the CDR3 is TGTGCCACCAGCAGTTCGCAGTTCAATCAGCCCCAGCATTTT.

The table lists this clonotype with many counts. V is TRBV20-1 and J is TRBJ2-1; 8 bases line up with TRBD1. Per the germline V gene, CDR1 is DFQATT and CDR2 is SNEGSKA (reference sequence). J lost 4 bases, V lost 3 bases, and 5 bases had no gene match. The CDR3 spans 14 residues. The chain's CDR3 is CSASATGGYNEQFF. The CDR3 DNA reads as TGCAGTGCTAGTGCTACAGGGGGTTACAATGAGCAGTTCTTC.

The chain couples TRBV6-1 to TRBJ2-1; 15 bases line up with TRBD2. Germline V lookup: CDR1 MNHNS, CDR2 SASEGT. The trim removed 6 bases at V and 3 bases at J, leaving 9 bases unmatched. CDR3 length: 18 residues. For the CDR3, the DNA is TGTGCCAGCAGACCGGGACTAGCGGGAGGAGTGGGCTACAATGAGCAGTTCTTC. It specifies CASRPGLAGGVGYNEQFF.

The chain has TRBV29-1 and TRBJ2-3; 7 nucleotides agree with TRBD2. The germline gives CDR1 SQVTM, CDR2 ANQGSEA. Trimming removed 6 bases from V and 4 bases from J; junction bases left unmatched: 7. The CDR3 is made up of 13 amino acids. CDR3 nucleotide sequence: TGCAGCGTCCGGACTAGGTTGGCAGATACGCAGTATTTT. Translation gives CSVRTRLADTQYF.

The chain joins TRBV20-1 to TRBJ2-3; D is possibly TRBD2 (6 bases). The length of the CDR3 is 14 residues. The V gene lost 7 bases and the J gene lost 3 bases, with 17 bases spanning the gap. The germline gives CDR1 DFQATT, CDR2 SNEGSKA (reference sequence). This chain's CDR3 is CSVTGGIQTDTQYF. CDR3 coding DNA: TGCAGTGTGACTGGCGGGATACAAACAGATACGCAGTATTTT.

This clonotype was detected a few times. The J gene is TRBJ1-3, the V gene TRBV4-3, with D tentatively TRBD1 (5 bases). The V end lost 1 base, the J end lost 2 bases, and 12 bases lay between the germline ends. The germline CDR1 and CDR2 sequences are LGHNA and YSLEER. The CDR3 contains 16 residues. The CDR3 loop reads CASSQARDRPGNTIYF. The CDR3 region has the DNA TGCGCCAGCAGCCAAGCGAGGGACCGTCCTGGAAACACCATATATTTT.